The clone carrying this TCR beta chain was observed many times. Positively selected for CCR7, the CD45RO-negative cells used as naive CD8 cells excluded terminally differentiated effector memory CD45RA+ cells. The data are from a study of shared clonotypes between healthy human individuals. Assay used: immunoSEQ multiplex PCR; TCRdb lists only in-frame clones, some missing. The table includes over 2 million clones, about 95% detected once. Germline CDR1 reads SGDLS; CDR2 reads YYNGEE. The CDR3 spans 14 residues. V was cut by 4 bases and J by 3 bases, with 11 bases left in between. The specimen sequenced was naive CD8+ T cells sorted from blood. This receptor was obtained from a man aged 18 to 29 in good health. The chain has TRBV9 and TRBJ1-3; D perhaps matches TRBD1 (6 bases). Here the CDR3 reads CASSPQGGGNTIYF. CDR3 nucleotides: TGTGCCAGCAGCCCTCAAGGGGGTGGAAACACCATATATTTT.